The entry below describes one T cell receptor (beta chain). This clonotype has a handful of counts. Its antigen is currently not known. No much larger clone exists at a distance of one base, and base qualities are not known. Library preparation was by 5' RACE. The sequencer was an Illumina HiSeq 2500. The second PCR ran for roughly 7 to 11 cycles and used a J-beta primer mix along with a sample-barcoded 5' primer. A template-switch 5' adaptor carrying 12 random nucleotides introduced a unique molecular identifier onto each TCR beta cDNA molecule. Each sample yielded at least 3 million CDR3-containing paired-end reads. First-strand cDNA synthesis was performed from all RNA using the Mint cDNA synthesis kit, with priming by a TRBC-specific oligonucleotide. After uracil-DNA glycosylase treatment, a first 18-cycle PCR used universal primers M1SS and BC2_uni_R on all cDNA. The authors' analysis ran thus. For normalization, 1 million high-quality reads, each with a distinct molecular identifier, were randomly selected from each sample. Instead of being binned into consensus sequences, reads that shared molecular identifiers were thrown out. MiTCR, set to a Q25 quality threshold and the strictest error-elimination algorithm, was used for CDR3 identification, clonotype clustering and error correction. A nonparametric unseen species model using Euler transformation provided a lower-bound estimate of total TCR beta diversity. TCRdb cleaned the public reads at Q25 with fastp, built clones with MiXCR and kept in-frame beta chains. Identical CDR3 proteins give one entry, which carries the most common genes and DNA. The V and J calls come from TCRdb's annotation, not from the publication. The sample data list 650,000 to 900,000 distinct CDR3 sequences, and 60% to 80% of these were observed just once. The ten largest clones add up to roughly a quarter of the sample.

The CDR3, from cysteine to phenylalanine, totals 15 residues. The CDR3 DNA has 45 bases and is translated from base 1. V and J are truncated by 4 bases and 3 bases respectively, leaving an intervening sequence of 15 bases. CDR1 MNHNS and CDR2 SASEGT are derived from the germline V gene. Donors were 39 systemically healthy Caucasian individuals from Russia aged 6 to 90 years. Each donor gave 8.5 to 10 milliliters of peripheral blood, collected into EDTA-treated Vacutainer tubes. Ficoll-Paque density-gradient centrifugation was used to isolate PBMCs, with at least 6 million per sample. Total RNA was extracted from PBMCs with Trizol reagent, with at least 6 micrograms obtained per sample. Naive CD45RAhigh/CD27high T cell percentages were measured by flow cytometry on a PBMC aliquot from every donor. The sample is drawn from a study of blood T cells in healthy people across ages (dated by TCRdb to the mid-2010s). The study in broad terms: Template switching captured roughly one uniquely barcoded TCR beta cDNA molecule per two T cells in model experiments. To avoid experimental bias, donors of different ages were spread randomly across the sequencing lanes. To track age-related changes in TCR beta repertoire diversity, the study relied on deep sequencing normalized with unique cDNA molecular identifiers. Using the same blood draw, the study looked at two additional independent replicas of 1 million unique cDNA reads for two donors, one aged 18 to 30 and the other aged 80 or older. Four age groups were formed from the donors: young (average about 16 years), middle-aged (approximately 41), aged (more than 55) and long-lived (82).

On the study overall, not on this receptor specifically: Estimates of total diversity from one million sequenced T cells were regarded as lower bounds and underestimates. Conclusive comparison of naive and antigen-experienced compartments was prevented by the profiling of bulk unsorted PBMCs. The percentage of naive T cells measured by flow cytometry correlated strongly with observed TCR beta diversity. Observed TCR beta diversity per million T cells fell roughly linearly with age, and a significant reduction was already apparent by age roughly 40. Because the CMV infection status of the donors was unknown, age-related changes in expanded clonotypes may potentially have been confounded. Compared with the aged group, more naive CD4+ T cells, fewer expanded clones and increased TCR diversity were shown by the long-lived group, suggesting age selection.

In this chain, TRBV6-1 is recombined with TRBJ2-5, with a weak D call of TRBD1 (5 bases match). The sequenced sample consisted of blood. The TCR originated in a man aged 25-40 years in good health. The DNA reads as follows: TGTGCCAGCAGTGCGGACACGGTAGGGAAAGAGACCCAGTACTTC. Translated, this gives CASSADTVGKETQYF.